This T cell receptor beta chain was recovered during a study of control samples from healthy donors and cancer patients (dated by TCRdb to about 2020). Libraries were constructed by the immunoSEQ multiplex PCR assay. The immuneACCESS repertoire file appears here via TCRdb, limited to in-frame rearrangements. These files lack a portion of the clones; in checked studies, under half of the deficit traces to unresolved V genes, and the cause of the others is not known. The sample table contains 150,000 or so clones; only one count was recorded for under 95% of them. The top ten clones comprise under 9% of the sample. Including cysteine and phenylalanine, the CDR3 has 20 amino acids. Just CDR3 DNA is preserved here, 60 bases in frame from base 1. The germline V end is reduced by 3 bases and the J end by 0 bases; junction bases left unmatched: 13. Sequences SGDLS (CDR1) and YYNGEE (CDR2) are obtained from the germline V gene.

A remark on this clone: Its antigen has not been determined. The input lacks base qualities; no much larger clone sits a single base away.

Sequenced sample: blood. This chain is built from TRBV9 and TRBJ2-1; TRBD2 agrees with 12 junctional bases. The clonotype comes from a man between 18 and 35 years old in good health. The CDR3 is CASSGSSGGALNSSYNEQFF. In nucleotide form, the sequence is TGTGCCAGCAGCGGGTCTAGCGGGGGGGCCCTAAACAGCTCCTACAATGAGCAGTTCTTC.